Listed below are T cell receptor beta chains from one sample, sequenced in a study of vaccination and CD4 T cells after COVID-19. These TCRs' antigens remain unknown. TCRdb passed the PCR reads through MiXCR, listing each CDR3 protein once. The sample lists more than 15,000 distinct CDR3 sequences, roughly 50% occurring once. Source material: CD4+ T cells from blood, cultured in vitro. The source is a human donor who had recovered from COVID-19. Both conserved end residues are part of each CDR3. Fields, in order: CDR3 protein, CDR3 DNA, clone size, V gene, D gene, J gene. A D gene is named only where the DNA matches it firmly. The listing skips clone size in some rows; elsewhere it reads once, few, many or a size class.

CASSEGPGPQHF,TGTGCCAGCAGTGAAGGTCCCGGGCCCCAGCATTTT,-,TRBV2,-,TRBJ1-5
CASSGPASGRAWEETQYF,TGTGCCAGCAGTGGTCCCGCTAGCGGGAGGGCCTGGGAGGAGACCCAGTACTTC,-,TRBV2,TRBD2,TRBJ2-5
CASSVDRNQPQHF,TGTGCCAGTAGTGTCGACAGAAATCAGCCCCAGCATTTT,-,TRBV19,-,TRBJ1-5
CSARDHEKRGRYEQYF,TGCAGTGCTAGAGATCACGAAAAACGGGGCCGATACGAGCAGTACTTC,-,TRBV20-1,-,TRBJ2-7
CASSVGTSGTEYF,TGTGCCAGCAGCGTCGGGACTAGCGGGACTGAGTACTTC,-,TRBV5-6,TRBD2,TRBJ2-7
CASSTPGPTGDTQYF,TGTGCCAGTAGTACACCGGGCCCCACGGGCGATACGCAGTATTTT,-,TRBV19,-,TRBJ2-3
CASAKGLAQYYEQYF,TGCGCCAGCGCGAAGGGACTGGCACAGTACTACGAGCAGTACTTC,once,TRBV5-2,-,TRBJ2-7
CASSLIGGPGANVLTF,TGTGCCAGCAGCTTAATAGGGGGGCCTGGGGCCAACGTCCTGACTTTC,few,TRBV7-3,-,TRBJ2-6
CASSLEGGSSYNEQFF,TGTGCCAGCAGCTTAGAGGGGGGGAGCTCCTACAATGAGCAGTTCTTC,few,TRBV7-6,-,TRBJ2-1
CASSQDAASGSDTQYF,TGTGCCAGCAGCCAAGATGCTGCTAGCGGGAGTGATACGCAGTATTTT,-,TRBV4-2,TRBD2,TRBJ2-3
CASNSRLTSYEQYF,TGCGCCAGCAATAGTCGACTTACTTCCTACGAGCAGTACTTC,-,TRBV23-1,-,TRBJ2-7
CASSLNGGGYTF,TGTGCCAGCAGTTTGAATGGGGGAGGCTACACCTTC,few,TRBV6-5,-,TRBJ1-2
CASSATSGMYNEQFF,TGTGCCAGCAGCGCTACTAGCGGGATGTACAATGAGCAGTTCTTC,-,TRBV5-4,TRBD2,TRBJ2-1
CSARDRQVANYGYTF,TGCAGTGCTAGAGACAGACAGGTCGCTAACTATGGCTACACCTTC,-,TRBV20-1,-,TRBJ1-2
CASKILLAGDNEQFF,TGTGCCAGCAAGATCCTTTTAGCGGGGGACAATGAGCAGTTCTTC,-,TRBV7-9,TRBD2,TRBJ2-1
CASSQGANTEAFF,TGCGCCAGCAGTCAGGGAGCAAACACTGAAGCTTTCTTT,-,TRBV5-1,-,TRBJ1-1
CASGRLSGLALNEQFF,TGTGCCAGCGGCCGTCTATCCGGGCTAGCGTTGAATGAGCAGTTCTTC,few,TRBV12-3/TRBV12-4,-,TRBJ2-1
CASSLGQLNEKLFF,TGTGCCAGCAGCTTAGGACAGCTTAATGAAAAACTGTTTTTT,-,TRBV11-2,-,TRBJ1-4
CSARRGDRVATDTQYF,TGCAGTGCTAGGAGGGGGGACAGGGTTGCCACAGATACGCAGTATTTT,-,TRBV20-1,TRBD1,TRBJ2-3
CASSEERGGGNTIYF,TGTGCCAGCAGTGAAGAGCGGGGCGGTGGAAACACCATATATTTT,-,TRBV6-1,-,TRBJ1-3
CASSPALGEDTQYF,TGTGCCAGCAGCCCAGCCTTGGGAGAGGATACGCAGTATTTT,-,TRBV7-2,-,TRBJ2-3
CASSLFGQYEAFF,TGTGCCAGCAGCCTTTTTGGACAGTATGAAGCTTTCTTT,-,TRBV7-9,-,TRBJ1-1
CSASTGEQFF,TGCAGTGCTTCGACTGGGGAGCAGTTCTTC,-,TRBV20-1,-,TRBJ2-1
CASRQKREDTDTQYF,TGTGCCAGCAGGCAAAAGCGGGAGGACACAGATACGCAGTATTTT,-,TRBV6-2/TRBV6-3,TRBD2,TRBJ2-3
CSASPRGGPVTQYF,TGCAGTGCAAGTCCCCGGGGGGGCCCAGTTACCCAGTACTTC,few,TRBV20-1,TRBD2,TRBJ2-5
CATSRKPGAEAFF,TGTGCCACCAGCAGGAAACCAGGGGCTGAAGCTTTCTTT,large,TRBV15,-,TRBJ1-1
CASSAGPRREQYF,TGTGCCAGCAGCGCCGGGCCACGCAGGGAGCAGTACTTC,-,TRBV27,-,TRBJ2-7
CASSLTGLEKLFF,TGTGCCAGCAGCTTAACGGGTCTTGAAAAACTGTTTTTT,-,TRBV7-9,-,TRBJ1-4
CSARETGGVNQPQHF,TGCAGTGCTAGAGAGACAGGGGGGGTCAATCAGCCCCAGCATTTT,few,TRBV20-1,TRBD1,TRBJ1-5
CASSAGGLYGYTF,TGTGCCAGTTCCGCTGGGGGTCTCTATGGCTACACCTTC,few,TRBV19,-,TRBJ1-2
CATSRGPLETQYF,TGTGCCACCAGCAGGGGGCCACTGGAGACCCAGTACTTC,few,TRBV15,-,TRBJ2-5
CASSFGRESSTDTQYF,TGTGCCAGCAGCTTCGGACGGGAGTCTAGCACAGATACGCAGTATTTT,-,TRBV11-3,-,TRBJ2-3
CASSESQGLKQFF,TGTGCCAGCAGTGAATCTCAGGGACTTAAGCAGTTCTTC,once,TRBV6-1,-,TRBJ2-1
CASSSIRGRTGELFF,TGTGCCAGCAGCTCCATCAGGGGGCGCACCGGGGAGCTGTTTTTT,few,TRBV7-9,TRBD1,TRBJ2-2
CASRMAWGRGAGELFF,TGTGCCAGCAGAATGGCGTGGGGCAGGGGGGCCGGGGAGCTGTTTTTT,-,TRBV5-6,-,TRBJ2-2
CASSLGLAAAYEQYF,TGTGCCAGCAGCTTAGGCCTAGCGGCCGCCTACGAGCAGTACTTC,-,TRBV7-9,TRBD2,TRBJ2-7
CSASPAGGHTGELFF,TGCAGTGCTAGTCCGGCGGGAGGGCACACCGGGGAGCTGTTTTTT,few,TRBV20-1,TRBD2,TRBJ2-2
CASSALGLGEGYQETQYF,TGTGCCAGCAGCGCCCTCGGGTTGGGGGAGGGATACCAAGAGACCCAGTACTTC,few,TRBV7-9,TRBD2,TRBJ2-5
CASSLGLAGVVETQYF,TGTGCCAGCAGCCTAGGACTAGCGGGAGTGGTAGAGACCCAGTACTTC,-,TRBV7-9,TRBD2,TRBJ2-5
CASSAGLQETQYF,TGTGCCAGCAGCGCCGGACTCCAAGAGACCCAGTACTTC,-,TRBV9,-,TRBJ2-5
CASSYTGTGGETQYF,TGTGCCAGCAGCTATACCGGGACAGGGGGAGAGACCCAGTACTTC,-,TRBV11-3,TRBD1,TRBJ2-5
CATSSGQPGSYEQYF,TGTGCCACCAGTTCGGGACAACCTGGCTCCTACGAGCAGTACTTC,few,TRBV15,-,TRBJ2-7
CASSHGSLNEQYF,TGTGCCAGCAGCCACGGGAGTTTGAACGAGCAGTACTTC,-,TRBV11-3,-,TRBJ2-7
CSGGTDQETQYF,TGCAGTGGAGGGACAGATCAAGAGACCCAGTACTTC,-,TRBV20-1,TRBD1,TRBJ2-5
CSARDPSLAGGRKTQYF,TGCAGTGCTAGAGATCCCTCCTTAGCGGGGGGGCGAAAGACCCAGTACTTC,few,TRBV20-1,TRBD2,TRBJ2-5
CASSFGYNSPLHF,TGTGCCAGCAGTTTTGGGTATAATTCACCCCTCCACTTT,-,TRBV27,-,TRBJ1-6
CASSLGTHSNEQFF,TGTGCCAGCAGCCTGGGGACCCATTCCAATGAGCAGTTCTTC,-,TRBV7-3,-,TRBJ2-1
CASPGGRLPFYTDTQYF,TGTGCCAGTCCGGGCGGGAGGCTTCCCTTTTACACAGATACGCAGTATTTT,-,TRBV6-1,TRBD2,TRBJ2-3
CASSSTTDPYEQYF,TGTGCCAGCAGTTCCACGACGGACCCCTACGAGCAGTACTTC,-,TRBV27,-,TRBJ2-7
CAISETQGQGSYEQYF,TGTGCCATCAGTGAGACTCAGGGACAGGGCAGCTACGAGCAGTACTTC,-,TRBV10-3,TRBD1,TRBJ2-7
CASSEGTGGNQPQHF,TGTGCCAGCAGTGAGGGGACAGGGGGCAATCAGCCCCAGCATTTT,-,TRBV6-1,TRBD1,TRBJ1-5
CATSVGADYGYTF,TGTGCCACCAGTGTTGGGGCCGACTATGGCTACACCTTC,-,TRBV24-1,-,TRBJ1-2
CSAFRTGKYGYTF,TGCAGTGCTTTTAGAACAGGGAAATACGGCTACACCTTC,medium-sized,TRBV20-1,-,TRBJ1-2